The clone carrying this TCR beta chain was counted at least ten times. Its antigen is unknown. The data originate from a study of identical twins. General observations from the study: Sharing of beta out-of-frame sequences by twins showed a weaker excess. Without tracking the same donors, conclusions rested on cross-sectional statistical analysis.

TCRdb reprocessed the 5' RACE reads via MiXCR and lists one record per CDR3 protein. Among 140,000 to 150,000 distinct CDR3 sequences listed, around 3.6% were seen once. Germline CDR1 is SGHAT and CDR2 is FQNNGV. V dropped 6 bases and J dropped 3; count of bases not matched to a gene: 8. The CDR3 extends over 15 amino acids. The sequencing input was memory T cells sorted from blood. The chain links TRBV11-2 to TRBJ2-1; 7 nucleotides match TRBD1. The sequence was obtained from a man between 18 and 29 years old in good health. In DNA form, the CDR3 reads TGTGCCAGCAGACCTATAAGGGACAGCTACAATGAGCAGTTCTTC. It encodes CASRPIRDSYNEQFF. The whole variable domain, filled in from reference TRBV11-2 and TRBJ2-1, reads EAGVAQSPRYKIIEKRQSVAFWCNPISGHATLYWYQQILGQGPKLLIQFQNNGVVDDSQLPKDRFSAERLKGVDSTLKIQPAKLEDSAVYLCASRPIRDSYNEQFFGPGTRLTVL.